These 4 T cell receptor beta chains came from one sample sequenced in a study of metastatic and nonmetastatic thyroid tumors. TCRdb recomputed clones from the PCR reads via MiXCR. In the table there are roughly 6,200 clones, about 30% of which are singletons. Patients were all untreated before their thyroid surgery. The sample was adjacent normal tissue. The receptors derive from a female donor with papillary thyroid cancer or a benign thyroid nodule (not recorded which). Some clones in this sample may be carry-over from other donors' samples.

The chain carries TRBV12-3 or TRBV12-4 and TRBJ2-7; 7 nucleotides match TRBD1. V shed 7 bases, J shed 6 bases, and the junction held 6 bases outside the gene matches. The CDR3 totals 12 residues. This chain's CDR3 is CASTLGGGEQYF. In DNA form, the CDR3 reads TGTGCCAGCACTCTAGGGGGCGGCGAGCAGTACTTC.

This clone was observed many times. The chain uses TRBV11-2 and TRBJ2-7, with D perhaps given as TRBD1 or TRBD2 (6 bases each). V was pared by 5 bases and J by 0 bases, with 14 bases between. The CDR3 runs to 15 residues. The germline V gene has CDR1 SGHAT and CDR2 FQNNGV. The CDR3 DNA reads as TGTGCCAGCAGCCCAGGGGACTCAAGCTCCTACGAGCAGTACTTC. Amino acid sequence: CASSPGDSSSYEQYF.

The V call is TRBV20-1, the J call TRBJ2-7; D perhaps matches TRBD2 (6 bases). The CDR3 has 11 amino acids. Trimming pared 3 bases from V and 4 bases from J, leaving 7 bases between. Germline V lookup: CDR1 DFQATT, CDR2 SNEGSKA (reference sequence). The CDR3: CSASGSYEQYF. CDR3 bases: TGCAGTGCTAGCGGGAGTTACGAGCAGTACTTC.

This clone was counted only a few times. This chain joins TRBV6-5 and TRBJ1-6; a weak D match, TRBD1 (5 bases). Trimming removed 4 bases at V and 16 bases at J, with 14 bases between. CDR1 MNHEY and CDR2 SVGAGI come from the germline V gene. This CDR3 is built from 12 residues. Written as DNA, the CDR3 is TGTGCCAGCAGTTCCCCTCGGGGGACTCTCCACTTT. It yields the protein CASSSPRGTLHF.